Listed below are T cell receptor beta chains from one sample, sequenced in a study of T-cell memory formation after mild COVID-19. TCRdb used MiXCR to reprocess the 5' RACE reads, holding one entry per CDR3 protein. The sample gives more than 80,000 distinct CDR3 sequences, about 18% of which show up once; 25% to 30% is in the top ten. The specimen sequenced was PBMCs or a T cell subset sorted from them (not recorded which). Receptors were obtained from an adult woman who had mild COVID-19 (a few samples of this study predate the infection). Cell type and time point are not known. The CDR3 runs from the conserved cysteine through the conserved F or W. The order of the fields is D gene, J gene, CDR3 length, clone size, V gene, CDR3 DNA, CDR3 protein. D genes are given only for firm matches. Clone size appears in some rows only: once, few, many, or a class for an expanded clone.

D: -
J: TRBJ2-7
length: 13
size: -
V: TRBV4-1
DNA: TGCGCCAGCAGCCAAGTCGTGATTAACGAGCAGTACTTC
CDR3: CASSQVVINEQYF

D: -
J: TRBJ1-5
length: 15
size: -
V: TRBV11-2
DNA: TGTGCCAGCAGCCAGGGGCCGGATAGCAATCAGCCCCAGCATTTT
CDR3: CASSQGPDSNQPQHF

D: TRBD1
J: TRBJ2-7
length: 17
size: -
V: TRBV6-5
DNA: TGTGCCAGCAGTTCCGGGACAGAGTTTCCCAGCTCCTACGAGCAGTACTTC
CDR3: CASSSGTEFPSSYEQYF

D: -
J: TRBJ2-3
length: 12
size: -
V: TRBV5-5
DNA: TGTGCCAGCAGCTTCGAGATGGATACGCAGTATTTT
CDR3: CASSFEMDTQYF

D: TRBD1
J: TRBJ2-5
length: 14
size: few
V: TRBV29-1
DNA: TGCAGCGTTGAAGTGGACAGGGGGGGGGAGACCCAGTACTTC
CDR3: CSVEVDRGGETQYF

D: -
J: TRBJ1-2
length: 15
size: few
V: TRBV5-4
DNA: TGTGCCAGCAGCCCGTCTACCAGCCCTTACTATGGCTACACCTTC
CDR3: CASSPSTSPYYGYTF

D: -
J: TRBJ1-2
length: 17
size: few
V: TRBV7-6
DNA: TGTGCCAGCAGCTTAGAAGCGTTCGGGGGCCAAAACTATGGCTACACCTTC
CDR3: CASSLEAFGGQNYGYTF

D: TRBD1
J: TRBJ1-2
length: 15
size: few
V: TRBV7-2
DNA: TGTGCCAGCAAATTACCGGGACAGGAATACTATGGCTACACCTTC
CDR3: CASKLPGQEYYGYTF

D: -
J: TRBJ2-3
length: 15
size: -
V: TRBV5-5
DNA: TGTGCCAGCAGTTGGGGACTTAATTTCACAGATACGCAGTATTTT
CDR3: CASSWGLNFTDTQYF

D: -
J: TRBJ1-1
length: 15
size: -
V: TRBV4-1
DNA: TGCGCCAGCAGCCAGGATCCGGGGTCTTTGGCTGAAGCTTTCTTT
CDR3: CASSQDPGSLAEAFF

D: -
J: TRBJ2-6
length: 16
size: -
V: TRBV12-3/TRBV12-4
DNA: TGTGCCAGCAGTTTCGTCGGGGTTTCGGGGGCCAACGTCCTGACTTTC
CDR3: CASSFVGVSGANVLTF

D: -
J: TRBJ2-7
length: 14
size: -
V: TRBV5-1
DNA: TGCGCCAGCAGCCCCCTCCCAGGCCCCTACGAGCAGTACTTC
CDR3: CASSPLPGPYEQYF

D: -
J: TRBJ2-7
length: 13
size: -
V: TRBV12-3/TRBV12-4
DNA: TGTGCCAGCAGTTTAGGACAGAAATACGAGCAGTACTTC
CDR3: CASSLGQKYEQYF

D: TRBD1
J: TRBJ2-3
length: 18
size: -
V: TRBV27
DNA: TGTGCCAGCAGTCCGACTCCTCAGGGACAGGGTGGCGCAGATACGCAGTATTTT
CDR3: CASSPTPQGQGGADTQYF

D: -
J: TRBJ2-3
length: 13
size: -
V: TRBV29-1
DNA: TGCAGCGGCCAATTAGGCCTCACAGATACGCAGTATTTT
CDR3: CSGQLGLTDTQYF

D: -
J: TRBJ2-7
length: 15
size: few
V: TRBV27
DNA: TGTGCCAGCAGTATCGGACAGGAGGGCTCCTACGAGCAGTACTTC
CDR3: CASSIGQEGSYEQYF

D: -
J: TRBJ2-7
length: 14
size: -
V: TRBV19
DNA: TGTGCCAGTAGTACCGTCCTCCAGGGGTACGAGCAGTACTTC
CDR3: CASSTVLQGYEQYF

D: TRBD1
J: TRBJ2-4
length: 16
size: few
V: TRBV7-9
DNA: TGTGCCAGCAGCTCCGGGGACAGGACGGGAGAAAACATTCAGTACTTC
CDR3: CASSSGDRTGENIQYF

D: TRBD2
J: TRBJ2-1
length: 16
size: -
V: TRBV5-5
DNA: TGTGCCAGCAGCTTCCCGGGGACTAGCGGATACAATGAGCAGTTCTTC
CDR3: CASSFPGTSGYNEQFF

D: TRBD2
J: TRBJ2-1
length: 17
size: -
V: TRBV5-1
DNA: TGCGCCAGCAGCGTTGGGACTAGCGGGAGGGCCTACAATGAGCAGTTCTTC
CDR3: CASSVGTSGRAYNEQFF

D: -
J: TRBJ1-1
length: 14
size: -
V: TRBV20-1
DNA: TGCAGTGCTAGAGACTGGTCGGGACCTACTGAAGCTTTCTTT
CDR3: CSARDWSGPTEAFF

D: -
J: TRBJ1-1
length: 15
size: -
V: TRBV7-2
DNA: TGTGCCAGCAGCGCCCATGACAGGCTGAACACTGAAGCTTTCTTT
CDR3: CASSAHDRLNTEAFF

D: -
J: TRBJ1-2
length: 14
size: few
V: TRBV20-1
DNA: TGCAGTGCGCAGACCCTAGAGGGGGACTATGGCTACACCTTC
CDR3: CSAQTLEGDYGYTF

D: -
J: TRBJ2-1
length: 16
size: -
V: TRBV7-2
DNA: TGTGCCAGCAGCTTAGCGGAGGGGCTTAGTGACAATGAGCAGTTCTTC
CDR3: CASSLAEGLSDNEQFF

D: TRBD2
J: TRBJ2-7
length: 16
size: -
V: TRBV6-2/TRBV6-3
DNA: TGTGCCAGCAGTTACTCTGACACTAGCGGCCTCTACGAGCAGTACTTC
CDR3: CASSYSDTSGLYEQYF

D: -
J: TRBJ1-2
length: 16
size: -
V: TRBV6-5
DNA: TGTGCCAGCAGTTACTTCCCCCCCGATGTTGTAAGTGGCTACACCTTC
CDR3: CASSYFPPDVVSGYTF

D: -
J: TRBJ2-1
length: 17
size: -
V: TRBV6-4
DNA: TGTGCCAGCAGTGACTCGAATTTGGACTGGCTTAACAATGAGCAGTTCTTC
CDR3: CASSDSNLDWLNNEQFF

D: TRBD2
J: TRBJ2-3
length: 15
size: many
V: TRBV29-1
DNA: TGCAGCGTTGAAGAAAACGGGAGGGCCACAGATACGCAGTATTTT
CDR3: CSVEENGRATDTQYF

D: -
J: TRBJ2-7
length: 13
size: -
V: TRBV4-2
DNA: TGTGCCAGCAGCCAAGATTTCGGCTACGAGCAGTACTTC
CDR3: CASSQDFGYEQYF

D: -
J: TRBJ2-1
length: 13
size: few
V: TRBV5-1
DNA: TGCGCCAGCAGCTTGGACCCTCCGAGGGGGCAGTTCTTC
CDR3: CASSLDPPRGQFF

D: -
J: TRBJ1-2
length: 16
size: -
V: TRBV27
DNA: TGTGCCAGCAGGATTTACACCGTCGGGGGGATCTATGGCTACACCTTC
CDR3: CASRIYTVGGIYGYTF

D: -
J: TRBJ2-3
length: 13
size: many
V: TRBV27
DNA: TGTGCCAGCAGTCCTAGGTGGGAAGATACGCAGTATTTT
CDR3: CASSPRWEDTQYF

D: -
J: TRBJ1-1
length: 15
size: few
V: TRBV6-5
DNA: TGTGCCAGCAGTTACCTCCCCGCGCGGAACACTGAAGCTTTCTTT
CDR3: CASSYLPARNTEAFF

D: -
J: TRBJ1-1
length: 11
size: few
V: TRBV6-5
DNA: TGTGCCAGCTGGGAGAACACTGAAGCTTTCTTT
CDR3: CASWENTEAFF

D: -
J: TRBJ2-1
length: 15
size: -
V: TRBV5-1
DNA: TGCGCCAGCAGCTTGTCAGCGGAAACCTACACTGAGCAGTTCTTC
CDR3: CASSLSAETYTEQFF

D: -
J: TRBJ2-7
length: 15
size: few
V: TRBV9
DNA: TGTGCCAGCAGCTCCTCGGGACTGAGCTCCTACGAGCAGTACTTC
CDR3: CASSSSGLSSYEQYF

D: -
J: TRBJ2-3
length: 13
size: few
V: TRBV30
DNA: TGTGCCTGGCGGATAAGCGGTGCAGATACGCAGTATTTT
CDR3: CAWRISGADTQYF

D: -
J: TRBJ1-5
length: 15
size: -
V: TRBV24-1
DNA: TGTGCCACCAGTGATTCGAGTTATAGCAATCAGCCCCAGCATTTT
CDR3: CATSDSSYSNQPQHF

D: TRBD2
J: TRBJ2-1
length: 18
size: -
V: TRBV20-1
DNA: TGCAGTGCTCGAACGTATCTAGCGGGAGGGTCTTCCTACAATGAGCAGTTCTTC
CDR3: CSARTYLAGGSSYNEQFF

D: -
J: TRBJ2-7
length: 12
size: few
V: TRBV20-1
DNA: TGCAGTGCTAGAGATGCAGGGTACGAGCAGTACTTC
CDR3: CSARDAGYEQYF

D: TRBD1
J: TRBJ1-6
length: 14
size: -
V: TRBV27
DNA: TGTGCCAGCACTACTTTGACAGGGCCATCACCCCTCCACTTT
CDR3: CASTTLTGPSPLHF

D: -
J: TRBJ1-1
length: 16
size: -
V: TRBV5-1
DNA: TGCGCCAGCAGCCAGACGGACACTACCCGTGGAGATGAAGCTTTCTTT
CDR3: CASSQTDTTRGDEAFF